This T cell receptor (beta chain) was identified in a study of blood T cell repertoires in COVID-19. Germline lookup yields CDR1 SGHKS and CDR2 YYEKEE (reference sequence). V was trimmed by 2 bases and J by 5 bases, leaving 11 bases between them. The CDR3 extends over 14 amino acids. TCRdb's table, derived via immunoSEQ multiplex PCR, lists solely in-frame clones and lacks some. The sample lists approximately 150,000 clones, roughly 93% occurring once. Patients from Seattle were sampled longitudinally, starting during active infection. The chain combines TRBV5-5 with TRBJ1-5, with D hard to call. Sequenced: peripheral blood. This sequence was found in a woman in her sixties or seventies with COVID-19, enrolled during active disease. The chain's CDR3 is CASSFQLLDQPQHF. In DNA, the CDR3 is TGTGCCAGCAGCTTTCAACTACTAGATCAGCCCCAGCATTTT.